The clone carrying this TCR beta chain was found a few times. Its cognate antigen is unknown. These data belong to a study of T cell repertoires in cytomegalovirus infection. Study-level information: CMV epitopes in the study were HLA-C-restricted (recently identified) and HLA-B-restricted (well studied). Signatures in public TCR beta sequences pointed to both CMV infection and matching HLA type. General observations from the study: Identification of carriers of CMV plus the relevant HLA was achieved through cumulative public TCR beta family frequency. Dominating the ex vivo response were TCR beta clonotypes that were CMV-specific and HLA-C-restricted.

One entry per CDR3 protein, called by TCRdb with MiXCR from the reads. Of 800,000 to 950,000 distinct CDR3 sequences listed, approximately 32% are singletons. The CDR3 consists of 12 residues. Germline loops: CDR1 SGHNT, CDR2 YENEEA. V lost 8 bases to trimming and J lost 5 bases, with 10 bases between them. The source material was cultured CD8+ T cells from PBMCs, sampled from culture after CMV antigen stimulation. The rearrangement uses TRBV11-3 and TRBJ2-1; unclear D gene. The origin of this receptor is a human donor in good health (CMV status not recorded). Some clones in this sample may be carry-over from other donors' samples. The CDR3 coding sequence is TGTGCCAGCTGTGGCCATCACAATGAGCAGTTCTTC. Translated: CASCGHHNEQFF.